The entry below gives a single T cell receptor beta chain sequence along with its context. The antigen remains undetermined. Trimming left V 5 bases short and J 5 bases short, with 12 bases between. This CDR3 contains 12 residues. Germline CDR1 is SQVTM and CDR2 is ANQGSEA. This sample is part of a study of cytomegalovirus exposure and HLA in healthy donors. The study, taken as a whole, reports: Reported results showed that the classifier diagnosed cytomegalovirus status with high specificity and sensitivity.

The data were produced by immunoSEQ multiplex PCR, yet TCRdb's version contains in-frame clones alone and is incomplete. This sample carries more than 200,000 clones, more than 75% of them seen once, and the ten largest clones take around 13%. This clonotype was sampled from a man between 18 and 35 years old in good health and CMV-seropositive. The specimen sequenced was PBMCs. The chain combines TRBV29-1 with TRBJ2-5, with D perhaps assigned TRBD1 or TRBD2 (6 bases each). DNA of the CDR3: TGCAGCGTTCAACGGAGGGGGGAGACCCAGTACTTC. Protein product: CSVQRRGETQYF.